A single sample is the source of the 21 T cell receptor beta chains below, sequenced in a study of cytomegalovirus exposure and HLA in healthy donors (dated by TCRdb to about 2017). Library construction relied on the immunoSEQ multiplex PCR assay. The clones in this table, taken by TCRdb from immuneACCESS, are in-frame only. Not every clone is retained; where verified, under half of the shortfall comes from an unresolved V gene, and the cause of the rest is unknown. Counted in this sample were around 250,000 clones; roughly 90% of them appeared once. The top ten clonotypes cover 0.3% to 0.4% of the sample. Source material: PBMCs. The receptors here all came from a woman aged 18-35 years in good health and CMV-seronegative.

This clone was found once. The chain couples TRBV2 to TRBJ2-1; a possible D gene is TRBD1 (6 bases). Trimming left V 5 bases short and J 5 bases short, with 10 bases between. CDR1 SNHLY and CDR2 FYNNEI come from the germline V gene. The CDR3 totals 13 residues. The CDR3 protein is CASSWGRDNEQFF. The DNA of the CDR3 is TGTGCCAGCAGTTGGGGGCGAGACAATGAGCAGTTCTTC.

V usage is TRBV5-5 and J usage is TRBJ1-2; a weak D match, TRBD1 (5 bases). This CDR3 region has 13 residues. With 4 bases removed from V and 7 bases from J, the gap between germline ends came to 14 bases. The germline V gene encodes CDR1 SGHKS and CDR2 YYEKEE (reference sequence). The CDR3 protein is CASSPQGGAGYTF. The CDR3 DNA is TGTGCCAGCAGCCCCCAGGGCGGGGCTGGCTACACCTTC.

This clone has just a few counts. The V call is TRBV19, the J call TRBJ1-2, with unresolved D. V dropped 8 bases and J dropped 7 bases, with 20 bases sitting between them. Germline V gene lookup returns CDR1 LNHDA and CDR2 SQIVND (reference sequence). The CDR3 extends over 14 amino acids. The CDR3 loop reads CASVRRFGVSGYTF. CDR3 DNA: TGTGCCAGTGTAAGGAGGTTTGGAGTGAGTGGCTACACCTTC.

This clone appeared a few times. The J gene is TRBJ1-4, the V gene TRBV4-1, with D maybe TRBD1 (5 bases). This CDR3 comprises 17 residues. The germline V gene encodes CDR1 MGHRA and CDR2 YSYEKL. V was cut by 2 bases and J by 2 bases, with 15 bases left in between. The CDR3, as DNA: TGCGCCAGCAGCCAACCCTCGGGTAGGGGCACTAATGAAAAACTGTTTTTT. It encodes CASSQPSGRGTNEKLFF.

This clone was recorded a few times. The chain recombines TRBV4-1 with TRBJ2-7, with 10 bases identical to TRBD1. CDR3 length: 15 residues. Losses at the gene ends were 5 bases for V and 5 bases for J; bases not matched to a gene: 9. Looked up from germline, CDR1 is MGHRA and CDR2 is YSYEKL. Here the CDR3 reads CASSSRQGAVDEQYF. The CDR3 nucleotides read TGCGCCAGCAGCTCCCGACAGGGGGCTGTCGACGAGCAGTACTTC.

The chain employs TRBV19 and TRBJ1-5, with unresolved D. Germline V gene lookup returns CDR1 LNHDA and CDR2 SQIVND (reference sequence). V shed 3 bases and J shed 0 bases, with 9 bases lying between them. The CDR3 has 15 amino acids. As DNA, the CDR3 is TGTGCCAGTAGTATTGGAGTTTATAGCAATCAGCCCCAGCATTTT. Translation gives CASSIGVYSNQPQHF.

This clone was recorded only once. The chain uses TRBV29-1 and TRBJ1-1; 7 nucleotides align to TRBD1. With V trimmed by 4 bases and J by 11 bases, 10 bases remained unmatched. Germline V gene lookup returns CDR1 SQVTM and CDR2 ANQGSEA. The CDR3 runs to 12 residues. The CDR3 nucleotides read TGCAGCGTTGGTAACAGGGGCGCTCGGGCTTTCTTT. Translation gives CSVGNRGARAFF.

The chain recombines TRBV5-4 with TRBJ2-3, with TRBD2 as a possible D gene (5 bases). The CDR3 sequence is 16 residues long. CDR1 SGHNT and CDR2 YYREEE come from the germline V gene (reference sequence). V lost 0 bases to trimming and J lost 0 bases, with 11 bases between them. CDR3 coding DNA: TGTGCCAGCAGCTTGGGTAGCGATACTAGCACAGATACGCAGTATTTT. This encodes CASSLGSDTSTDTQYF. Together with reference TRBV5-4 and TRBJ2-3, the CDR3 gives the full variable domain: ETGVTQSPTHLIKTRGQQVTLRCSSQSGHNTVSWYQQALGQGPQFIFQYYREEENGRGNFPPRFSGLQFPNYSSELNVNALELDDSALYLCASSLGSDTSTDTQYFGPGTRLTVL.

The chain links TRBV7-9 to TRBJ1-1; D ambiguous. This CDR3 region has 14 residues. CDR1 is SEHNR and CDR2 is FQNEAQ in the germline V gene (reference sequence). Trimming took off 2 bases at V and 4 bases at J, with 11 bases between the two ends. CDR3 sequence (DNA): TGTGCCAGCAGCTTAATTCTCCGTAGCACTGAAGCTTTCTTT. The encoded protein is CASSLILRSTEAFF.

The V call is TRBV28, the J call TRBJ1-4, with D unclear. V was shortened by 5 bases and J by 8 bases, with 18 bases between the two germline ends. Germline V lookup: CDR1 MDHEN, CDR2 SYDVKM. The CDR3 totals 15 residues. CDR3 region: CASSVTGGRAEKLFF. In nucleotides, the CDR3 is TGTGCCAGCAGTGTGACCGGAGGGCGGGCGGAAAAACTGTTTTTT.

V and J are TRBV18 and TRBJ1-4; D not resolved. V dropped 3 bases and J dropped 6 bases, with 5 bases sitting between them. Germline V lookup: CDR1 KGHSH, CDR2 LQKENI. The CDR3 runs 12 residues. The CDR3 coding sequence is TGTGCCAGCTCACCTACGGATGAAAAACTGTTTTTT. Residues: CASSPTDEKLFF.

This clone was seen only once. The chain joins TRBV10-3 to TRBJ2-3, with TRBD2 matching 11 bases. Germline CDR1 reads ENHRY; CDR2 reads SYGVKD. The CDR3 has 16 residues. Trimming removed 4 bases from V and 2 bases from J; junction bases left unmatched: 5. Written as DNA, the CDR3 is TGTGCCATCAGTGCACTAGCGGGGGCCATCACAGATACGCAGTATTTT. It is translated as CAISALAGAITDTQYF.

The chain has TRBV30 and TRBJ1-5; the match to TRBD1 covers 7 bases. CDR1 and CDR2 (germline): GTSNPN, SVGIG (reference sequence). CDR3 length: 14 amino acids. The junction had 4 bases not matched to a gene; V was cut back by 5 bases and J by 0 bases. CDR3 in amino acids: CAWGQENSNQPQHF. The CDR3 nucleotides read TGTGCCTGGGGACAGGAAAATAGCAATCAGCCCCAGCATTTT.

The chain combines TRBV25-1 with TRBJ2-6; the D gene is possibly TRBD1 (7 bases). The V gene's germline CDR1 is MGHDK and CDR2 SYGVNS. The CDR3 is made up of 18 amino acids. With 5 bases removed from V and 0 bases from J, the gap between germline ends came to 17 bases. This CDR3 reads CASSPRRGRVSGANVLTF. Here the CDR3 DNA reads TGTGCCAGCAGTCCTCGGAGGGGGCGCGTCTCTGGGGCCAACGTCCTGACTTTC.

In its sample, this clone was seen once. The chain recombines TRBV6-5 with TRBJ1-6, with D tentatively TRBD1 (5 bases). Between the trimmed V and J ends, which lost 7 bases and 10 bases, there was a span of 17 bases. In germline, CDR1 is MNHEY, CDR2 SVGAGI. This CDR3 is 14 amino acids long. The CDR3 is CASKTTEPWSPLHF. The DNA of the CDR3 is TGTGCCAGCAAGACGACAGAGCCGTGGTCACCCCTCCACTTT.

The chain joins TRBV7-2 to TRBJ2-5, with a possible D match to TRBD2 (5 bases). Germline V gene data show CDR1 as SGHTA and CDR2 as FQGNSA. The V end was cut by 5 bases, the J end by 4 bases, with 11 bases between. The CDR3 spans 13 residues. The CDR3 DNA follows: TGTGCCAGCAGCGTAAGACGGGGAGAGACCCAGTACTTC. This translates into CASSVRRGETQYF.

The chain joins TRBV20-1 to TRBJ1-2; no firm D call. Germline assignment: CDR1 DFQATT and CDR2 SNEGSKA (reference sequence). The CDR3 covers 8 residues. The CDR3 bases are TGCAACTTGAACGGCTACACCTTC. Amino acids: CNLNGYTF.

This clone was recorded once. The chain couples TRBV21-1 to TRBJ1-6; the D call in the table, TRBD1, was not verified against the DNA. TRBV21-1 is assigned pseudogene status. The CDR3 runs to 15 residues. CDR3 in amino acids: CASSKMGQINSPLHF. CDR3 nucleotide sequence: TGTGCCAGCAGCAAAATGGGACAGATCAATTCACCCCTCCACTTT.

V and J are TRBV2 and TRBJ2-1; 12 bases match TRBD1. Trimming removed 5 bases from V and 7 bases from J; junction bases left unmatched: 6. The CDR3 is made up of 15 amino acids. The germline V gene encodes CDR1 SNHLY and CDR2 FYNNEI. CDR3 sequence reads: CASSWDRGLGNEQFF. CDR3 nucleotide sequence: TGTGCCAGCAGTTGGGACAGGGGGCTGGGTAATGAGCAGTTCTTC.

The CDR3 loop is CASSAGRLAGGGETQYF. Written as DNA, the CDR3 is TGTGCCAGCAGCGCCGGGAGACTAGCGGGGGGTGGAGAGACCCAGTACTTC. V and J are TRBV9 and TRBJ2-5, with 13 bases lining up with TRBD2. CDR3 length equals 17 residues. Germline CDR1 reads SGDLS; CDR2 reads YYNGEE. V lost 3 bases to trimming and J lost 4 bases; unmatched junction nucleotides: 9.

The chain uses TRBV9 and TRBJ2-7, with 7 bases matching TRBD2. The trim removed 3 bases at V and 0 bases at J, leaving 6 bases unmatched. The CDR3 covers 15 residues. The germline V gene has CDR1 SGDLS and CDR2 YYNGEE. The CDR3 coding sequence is TGTGCCAGCAGCGCCAGCGGGGCCTACTCCTACGAGCAGTACTTC. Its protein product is CASSASGAYSYEQYF.